Shown below are 25 T cell receptor beta chains from a single sample sequenced in a study of blood T cell repertoires in COVID-19. Some clones are missing from TCRdb's copy, which holds only in-frame ones; the method was immunoSEQ multiplex PCR. The top ten clones hold almost 9.5% of a sample with about 300,000 clones, around 90% of them seen once. The sample consisted of peripheral blood. These receptors were taken from a man younger than 35 with active or convalescent COVID-19.

V is TRBV25-1 and J is TRBJ1-2; 9 bases line up with TRBD1. This CDR3 contains 13 residues. Germline lookup yields CDR1 MGHDK and CDR2 SYGVNS. The J segment lost 6 bases and the V segment lost 5 bases, leaving 4 bases of the junction unmatched. In DNA, the CDR3 is TGTGCCAGCAGTAACGGACAGGGGAATGGCTACACCTTC. Translating gives CASSNGQGNGYTF.

The V gene is TRBV4-1, the J gene TRBJ1-1; 9 positions agree with TRBD1. The ends lost 4 bases at V and 4 bases at J; junction bases unmatched: 4. The CDR3 totals 14 residues. The germline CDR1 and CDR2 sequences are MGHRA and YSYEKL. CDR3 residues: CASSPQGAFTEAFF. The CDR3 DNA sequence: TGCGCCAGCAGCCCACAGGGGGCGTTCACTGAAGCTTTCTTT.

This chain links TRBV7-2 with TRBJ1-1, with no clear D. V gave up 5 bases and J gave up 2 bases, with 9 bases separating them. The CDR3 sequence is 13 residues long. Germline V gene sequence: CDR1 SGHTA, CDR2 FQGNSA. The CDR3 nucleotides read TGTGCCAGCAGCACCGGGATAAACACTGAAGCTTTCTTT. Residues: CASSTGINTEAFF.

The chain uses TRBV2 and TRBJ2-1; 8 bases agree with TRBD1. This CDR3 contains 14 residues. CDR1 and CDR2 (germline): SNHLY, FYNNEI. With V trimmed by 6 bases and J by 2 bases, 3 bases remained unmatched. Here the CDR3 reads CASRLDRAYNEQFF. The CDR3, as DNA: TGTGCCAGCAGGCTGGACAGGGCCTACAATGAGCAGTTCTTC.

This clone was recorded only once. The rearrangement joins TRBV16 to TRBJ2-3, with 9 bases lining up with TRBD2. Germline-derived CDR1 and CDR2 are KGHSY and FQNENV. The V and J ends lost 2 bases and 4 bases, in that order; junction bases with no gene match: 10. The CDR3 is made up of 17 amino acids. CDR3 bases: TGTGCCAGCAGCCAACGGTTAGCGGGGGAGTTGGCAGATACGCAGTATTTT. Its translation: CASSQRLAGELADTQYF.

The chain combines TRBV4-2 with TRBJ2-7; a weak D match, TRBD1 (5 bases). Germline CDR1 LGHNA, CDR2 YNFKEQ. CDR3 length: 15 residues. Trimming shortened V by 0 bases and J by 4 bases, and 13 bases separated the two germline ends. The CDR3 DNA sequence: TGTGCCAGCAGCCAAGAGGGCCAGGGCTTTTACGAGCAGTACTTC. Its translation is CASSQEGQGFYEQYF.

Turning to this clone: Since the CDR3 does not end with the conserved phenylalanine or tryptophan, this likely comes from a read error. Because the CDR3's place on the DNA is in doubt, the DNA is left out and the CDR3 is given as listed by TCRdb. This rearrangement joins TRBV11-2 to TRBJ1-1; the DNA was not compared with TRBD1, the D call given in the table. The CDR3 region is 11 residues in length, termini included. Germline V gene data show CDR1 as SGHAT and CDR2 as FQNNGV. The CDR3 is CASSSLQGGTL.

The chain uses TRBV9 and TRBJ2-3; TRBD2 agrees at 7 bases. Germline V gene lookup returns CDR1 SGDLS and CDR2 YYNGEE. The CDR3 is made up of 17 amino acids. V shed 3 bases, J shed 5 bases, and the junction held 15 bases outside the gene matches. The CDR3: CASSEPRAGSNRDTQYF. The CDR3 DNA reads as TGTGCCAGCAGCGAGCCTCGAGCGGGGAGTAATCGAGATACGCAGTATTTT.

J is TRBJ2-6 and V is TRBV2; 10 nucleotides line up with TRBD2. V lost 6 bases to trimming and J lost 0 bases; unmatched junction nucleotides: 8. Germline loops: CDR1 SNHLY, CDR2 FYNNEI. The CDR3 extends over 18 amino acids. CDR3 coding DNA: TGTGCCAGCAGGCCGTTAGCGGGGGGAATCTCTGGGGCCAACGTCCTGACTTTC. This sequence encodes CASRPLAGGISGANVLTF.

The chain recombines TRBV6-1 with TRBJ1-1; D gene unclear. The CDR3 is 13 residues long. Trimming cost V 1 base and J 1 base, with 4 bases left between them. Germline CDR1 reads MNHNS; CDR2 reads SASEGT. Here the CDR3 reads CASSEGGNTEAFF. Written as DNA, the CDR3 is TGTGCCAGCAGTGAAGGAGGGAACACTGAAGCTTTCTTT.

DNA for the CDR3: TGTGCCACCAGTGGAAGAACAGGGGCGTTCGGAAAGACCCAGTACTTC. This gives the protein CATSGRTGAFGKTQYF. The V and J genes are TRBV24-1 and TRBJ2-5, with 7 nucleotides matching TRBD1. Per germline, CDR1 KGHDR and CDR2 SFDVKD. Losses at the gene ends were 5 bases for V and 6 bases for J; bases not matched to a gene: 14. CDR3 length equals 16 residues.

J is TRBJ1-2 and V is TRBV12-3 or TRBV12-4; D gene unclear. V was shortened by 2 bases and J by 2 bases, with 6 bases between the two germline ends. This CDR3 spans 13 amino acids. The CDR3 loop reads CASSLRGNYGYTF. CDR3 DNA sequence: TGTGCCAGCAGTTTAAGAGGAAACTATGGCTACACCTTC.

This clone has a single count. The chain joins TRBV6-2 or TRBV6-3 to TRBJ1-2; the D is unclear. V shed 4 bases and J shed 6 bases, with 18 bases lying between them. This CDR3 contains 15 residues. The germline CDR1 and CDR2 sequences are MNHEY and SVGEGT. CDR3 protein: CASSLVPGIRHGYTF. CDR3 in DNA: TGTGCCAGCAGTTTAGTACCAGGAATAAGGCATGGCTACACCTTC.

The chain has TRBV7-3 and TRBJ2-2, with 12 positions matching TRBD2. CDR1 SGHTA and CDR2 FQGTGA come from the germline V gene. Unmatched junction bases numbered 11, after V lost 5 bases and J lost 1 base. The CDR3 is 19 residues long. CDR3 sequence reads: CASSPSRLAGGKNTGELFF. The CDR3 nucleotides read TGTGCCAGCAGCCCCTCCAGGCTAGCGGGGGGGAAGAACACCGGGGAGCTGTTTTTT.

The chain carries TRBV19 and TRBJ2-3; possibly TRBD2 for D (6 bases). The CDR3 has 16 residues. Germline values: CDR1 LNHDA, CDR2 SQIVND (reference sequence). The V and J ends lost 3 bases and 1 base respectively, with 14 bases between them. The CDR3 DNA reads TGTGCCAGTAGTATCGTTAGCGGTCAGCGCACAGATACGCAGTATTTT. Protein sequence: CASSIVSGQRTDTQYF.

This clone appeared once. CDR3 sequence: CASGGGIGNTEAFF. CDR3 nucleotides: TGTGCCAGCGGCGGGGGGATCGGGAACACTGAAGCTTTCTTT. The chain has TRBV2 and TRBJ1-1; D is possibly TRBD1 (5 bases). Trimming removed 8 bases from V and 1 base from J, with 14 bases in between. Per the germline V gene, CDR1 is SNHLY and CDR2 is FYNNEI. This CDR3 is 14 amino acids long.

The chain uses TRBV7-2 and TRBJ2-2; 9 bases align to TRBD2. CDR3 length: 16 residues. CDR1 and CDR2 from the germline V gene are SGHTA and FQGNSA. J was trimmed by 5 bases and V by 4 bases; bases with no gene match: 8. The CDR3 sequence: CASSSPGTSRTGELFF. The CDR3 DNA follows: TGTGCCAGCAGCTCTCCCGGGACTAGCCGGACCGGGGAGCTGTTTTTT.

This chain uses TRBV7-2 with TRBJ2-7; D ambiguous. The CDR3 is 12 amino acids. Germline loops: CDR1 SGHTA, CDR2 FQGNSA. Trimming left V 1 base short and J 8 bases short, with 9 bases between. The DNA for the CDR3 is TGTGCCAGCAGCTTAGTCTCGGTGCAGCAGTACTTC. It specifies CASSLVSVQQYF.

This clone came up once. V usage is TRBV7-8 and J usage is TRBJ2-2; D is possibly TRBD2 (5 bases). Per germline, CDR1 SGHVS and CDR2 FQNEAQ. V was trimmed by 1 base and J by 5 bases, leaving 11 bases between them. The CDR3 is made up of 15 amino acids. The DNA of the CDR3 is TGTGCCAGCAGCTTAGGGAGAGGGCCTACCGGGGAGCTGTTTTTT. Its protein product is CASSLGRGPTGELFF.

The rearrangement joins TRBV6-5 to TRBJ2-7; D is perhaps TRBD2 (6 bases). In germline, CDR1 is MNHEY, CDR2 SVGAGI. The CDR3 has 15 amino acids. V lost 4 bases and J 0 bases, leaving 13 bases between the germline ends. CDR3 in amino acids: CASSFNDGSSYEQYF. For the CDR3, the DNA is TGTGCCAGCAGTTTCAATGACGGGAGCTCCTACGAGCAGTACTTC.

This sequence joins TRBV5-1 and TRBJ1-2, with 7 bases lining up with TRBD1. J lost 8 bases, V lost 4 bases, and 11 bases had no gene match. Germline CDR1 SGHRS, CDR2 YFSETQ. CDR3 size: 14 residues. CDR3 loop: CASSHRDREVGYTF. The CDR3 region has the DNA TGCGCCAGCAGCCACCGGGACAGAGAGGTGGGCTACACCTTC.

CDR3 in DNA: TGTGCCAGCAGCCTAAGCGGACTAGCGGGGCCGTATTTT. Residues: CASSLSGLAGPYF. This sequence joins TRBV14 and TRBJ2-3; 12 bases agree with TRBD2. The CDR3 loop spans 13 amino acids. Germline trimming cut 4 bases from V and 14 bases from J; bases unmatched to any gene: 7. CDR1 SGHDN and CDR2 FVKESK come from the germline V gene.

J is TRBJ1-1 and V is TRBV18; D is perhaps TRBD1 (5 bases). Germline-derived CDR1 and CDR2 are KGHSH and LQKENI. The CDR3 consists of 13 residues. V was clipped by 5 bases and J by 5 bases, with 12 bases between them. In nucleotides, the CDR3 is TGTGCCAGCTCAGTCCTCGGGGGTACTGAAGCTTTCTTT. Translation gives CASSVLGGTEAFF. Variable domain in full (rest from reference TRBV18 and TRBJ1-1): NAGVMQNPRHLVRRRGQEARLRCSPMKGHSHVYWYRQLPEEGLKFMVYLQKENIIDESGMPKERFSAEFPKEGPSILRIQQVVRGDSAAYFCASSVLGGTEAFFGQGTRLTVV.

V and J are TRBV6-2 or TRBV6-3 and TRBJ2-1; possible D gene TRBD1, 5 bases. Germline loops: CDR1 MNHEY, CDR2 SVGEGT. This CDR3 has 13 residues. Deletions cut 5 bases from V and 7 bases from J, with 12 bases between. The CDR3 is CASSTTRVNEQFF. The CDR3 bases are TGTGCCAGCAGTACCACCAGGGTGAATGAGCAGTTCTTC.

Note on this clone: Compared with germline, one end of the junction differs, possibly owing to a read error. The V and J genes are TRBV19 and TRBJ1-1; D ambiguous. This CDR3 comprises 12 residues. Germline CDR1 is LNHDA and CDR2 is SQIVND (reference sequence). The DNA of the CDR3 is TGTGCCAGTAAGACGGGGAACGCTGAAGCTTTCTTT. This translates into CASKTGNAEAFF. The whole variable domain, remainder taken from reference TRBV19 and TRBJ1-1, is DGGITQSPKYLFRKEGQNVTLSCEQNLNHDAMYWYRQDPGQGLRLIYYSQIVNDFQKGDIAEGYSVSREKKESFPLTVTSAQKNPTAFYLCASKTGNAEAFFGQGTRLTVV.